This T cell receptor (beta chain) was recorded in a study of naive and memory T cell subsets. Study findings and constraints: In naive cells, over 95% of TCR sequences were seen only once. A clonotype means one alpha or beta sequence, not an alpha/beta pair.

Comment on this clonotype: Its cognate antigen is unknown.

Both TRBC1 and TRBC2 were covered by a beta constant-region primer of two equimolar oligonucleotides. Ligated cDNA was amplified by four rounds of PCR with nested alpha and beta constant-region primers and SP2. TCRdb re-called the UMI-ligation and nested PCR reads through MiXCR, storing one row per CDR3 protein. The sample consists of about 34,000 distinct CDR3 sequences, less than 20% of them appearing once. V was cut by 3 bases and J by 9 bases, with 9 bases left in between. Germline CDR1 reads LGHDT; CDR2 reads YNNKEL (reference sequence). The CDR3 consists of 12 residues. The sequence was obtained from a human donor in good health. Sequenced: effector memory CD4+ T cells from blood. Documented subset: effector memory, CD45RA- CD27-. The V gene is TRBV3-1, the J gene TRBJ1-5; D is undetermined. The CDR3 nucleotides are TGTGCCAGCAGCCACCTCGACTTGCCCCAGCATTTT. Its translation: CASSHLDLPQHF.